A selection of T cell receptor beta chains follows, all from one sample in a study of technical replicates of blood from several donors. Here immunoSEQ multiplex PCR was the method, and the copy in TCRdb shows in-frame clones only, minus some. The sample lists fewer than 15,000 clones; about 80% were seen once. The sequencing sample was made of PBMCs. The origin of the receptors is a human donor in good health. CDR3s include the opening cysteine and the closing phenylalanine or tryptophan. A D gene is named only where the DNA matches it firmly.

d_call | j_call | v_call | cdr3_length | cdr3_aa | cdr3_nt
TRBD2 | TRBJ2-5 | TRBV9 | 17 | CASSAGGLAGVVETQYF | TGTGCCAGCAGCGCCGGAGGACTAGCGGGAGTGGTAGAGACCCAGTACTTC
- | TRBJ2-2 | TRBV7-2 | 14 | CASSLLAATGELFF | TGTGCCAGCAGCTTACTAGCCGCCACCGGGGAGCTGTTTTTT
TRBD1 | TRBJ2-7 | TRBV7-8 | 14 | CASMRQGASHEQYF | TGTGCCAGCATGCGACAGGGGGCATCTCACGAGCAGTACTTC
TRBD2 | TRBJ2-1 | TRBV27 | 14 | CASSPGLAGERQFF | TGTGCCAGCAGTCCCGGACTAGCGGGAGAAAGGCAGTTCTTC
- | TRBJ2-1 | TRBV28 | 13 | CASSLYFRGEQFF | TGTGCCAGCAGTTTATACTTTAGGGGTGAGCAGTTCTTC
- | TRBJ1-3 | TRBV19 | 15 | CASLGGLSSGNTIYF | TGTGCCAGTCTGGGGGGACTCAGCTCTGGAAACACCATATATTTT
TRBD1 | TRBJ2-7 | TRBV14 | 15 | CASSRDRGRAYEQYF | TGTGCCAGCAGCCGGGACAGGGGGCGTGCCTACGAGCAGTACTTC
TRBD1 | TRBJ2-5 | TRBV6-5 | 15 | CASSTPTGGRETQYF | TGTGCCAGCAGTACCCCGACAGGGGGGAGAGAGACCCAGTACTTC
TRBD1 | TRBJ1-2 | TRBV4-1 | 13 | CASSRGTEYGYTF | TGCGCCAGCAGCCGCGGGACAGAATATGGCTACACCTTC
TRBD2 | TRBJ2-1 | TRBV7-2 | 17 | CASSRYLAGPSANEQFF | TGTGCCAGCAGCAGATACTTAGCGGGCCCCTCCGCCAATGAGCAGTTCTTC
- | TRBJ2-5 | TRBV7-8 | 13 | CASITYVEETQYF | TGTGCCAGTATTACTTACGTGGAAGAGACCCAGTACTTC